Following are 12 T cell receptor beta chains from one sample sequenced in a study of T cells expressing NK-cell markers. TCRdb re-called the 5' RACE reads and shows each CDR3 protein once, DNA omitted. The sample has 400,000 to 500,000 distinct CDR3 sequences; the top ten hold 7.3%. Sequenced sample: blood T cells: a sorted CD56 or NKG2C T cell subset, CD4+ or CD8+ T cells, or bulk PBMC T cells (not recorded which). These receptor sequences come from a woman between 18 and 70 years old in good health.

The V and J genes are TRBV5-1 and TRBJ2-7; without DNA, the TCRdb call of TRBD1 cannot be checked. The germline V gene has CDR1 SGHRS and CDR2 YFSETQ. CDR3 length equals 12 residues. The CDR3 loop reads CASTPDGYEQYF.

The rearrangement links TRBV5-1 to TRBJ2-4; checking the TCRdb D call of TRBD1 is not possible without DNA. The germline V gene encodes CDR1 SGHRS and CDR2 YFSETQ. The CDR3 length is 16 residues. The CDR3 region is CASTYTPQKDKNIQYF.

The chain carries TRBV27 and TRBJ2-7; without DNA, the TCRdb call of TRBD2 cannot be checked. This CDR3 region has 13 residues. CDR1 is MNHEY and CDR2 is SMNVEV in the germline V gene (reference sequence). The CDR3 is CASRAGPSYEQYF.

This rearrangement joins TRBV20-1 to TRBJ2-7; TCRdb calls TRBD1, which cannot be checked without DNA. This CDR3 comprises 14 residues. Germline V lookup: CDR1 DFQATT, CDR2 SNEGSKA (reference sequence). The CDR3 reads CSAREVQTPQEQYF.

This chain uses TRBV11-2 with TRBJ2-5. Germline V gives CDR1 SGHAT, CDR2 FQNNGV. CDR3 length equals 15 residues. CDR3 sequence reads: CASSLIIGYQETQYF.

The V call is TRBV12-3 or TRBV12-4, the J call TRBJ1-2; TCRdb's D gene call, TRBD1, goes unchecked for lack of DNA. The CDR3 loop spans 15 amino acids. The CDR3 region is CASSPLRTGGYGYTF.

The chain joins TRBV4-1 to TRBJ2-5; TCRdb designates TRBD1, a call that cannot be tested without DNA. Per the germline V gene, CDR1 is MGHRA and CDR2 is YSYEKL. The CDR3 covers 14 residues. CDR3 residues: CASSQIPGRETQYF.

The rearrangement uses TRBV15 and TRBJ1-5; as DNA is missing, the TRBD1 call by TCRdb cannot be tested. The germline V gene has CDR1 LNHNV and CDR2 YYDKDF (reference sequence). This CDR3 is 15 amino acids long. The CDR3 loop reads CATSRAIQGGQPQHF.

V and J are TRBV5-1 and TRBJ2-1; checking the TCRdb D call of TRBD1 is not possible without DNA. This CDR3 has 16 residues. Germline-derived CDR1 and CDR2 are SGHRS and YFSETQ. CDR3 sequence: CASSWGTGPGVYEQFF. Using reference TRBV5-1 and TRBJ2-1 for the parts outside the CDR3, the full variable domain is KAGVTQTPRYLIKTRGQQVTLSCSPISGHRSVSWYQQTPGQGLQFLFEYFSETQRNKGNFPGRFSGRQFSNSRSEMNVSTLELGDSALYLCASSWGTGPGVYEQFFGPGTRLTVL.

The chain uses TRBV4-1 and TRBJ2-5; TCRdb selects TRBD2, and the lack of DNA leaves this call unchecked. Germline-derived CDR1 and CDR2 are MGHRA and YSYEKL. The length of the CDR3 is 15 residues. The CDR3 here is CASSPDRALQETQYF.

The rearrangement joins TRBV6-2 or TRBV6-3 to TRBJ2-7; the TRBD1 assignment by TCRdb is unverifiable without DNA. Germline values: CDR1 MNHEY, CDR2 SVGEGT. This CDR3 is built from 16 residues. CDR3 protein: CASTSPGGESSYEQYF.

The chain links TRBV29-1 to TRBJ1-4; checking the TCRdb D call of TRBD1 is not possible without DNA. Germline CDR1 SQVTM, CDR2 ANQGSEA. The CDR3 consists of 13 residues. CDR3 protein: CSVGGQGSEKLFF.